What follows are 14 T cell receptor beta chains derived from one specimen sequenced in a study of vaccination effects on CD4 cells after COVID-19. Generated by immunoSEQ multiplex PCR, the TCRdb table keeps only in-frame clones and is missing some. The sample includes tens of thousands of clones, around 81% of them seen just once. Antigens of these TCRs are unknown. Viral peptide pools were used in the ViraFEST assay to expand antigen-specific CD4+ T cells, and sequencing came afterward. On day 10 of culture, CD4+ T cells were separated out. Sequencing used CD4+ T cells from PBMCs cultured with HCoV-229E spike peptides, obtained before COVID-19 vaccination. All receptors come from a human donor who received a COVID-19 vaccine.

The V and J genes are TRBV29-1 and TRBJ2-5; D unresolved. The CDR3 contains 12 residues. The germline V gene has CDR1 SQVTM and CDR2 ANQGSEA. The V and J ends lost 2 bases and 2 bases respectively, with 6 bases between them. The DNA of the CDR3 is TGCAGCGTTGAAAAGGTTCAAGAGACCCAGTACTTC. Its protein product is CSVEKVQETQYF.

The chain combines TRBV28 with TRBJ2-7; 7 bases agree with TRBD1. The germline gives CDR1 MDHEN, CDR2 SYDVKM. The trim removed 5 bases at V and 9 bases at J, leaving 10 bases unmatched. The CDR3 is 13 residues long. CDR3 DNA: TGTGCCAGCAGTCCAAACAGGGGAACGGGGCAGTACGTC. Residues: CASSPNRGTGQYV.

In this sample, this clone turned up once. This rearrangement joins TRBV4-3 to TRBJ1-2; perhaps TRBD1 as D (5 bases). Germline V gene data show CDR1 as LGHNA and CDR2 as YSLEER. V was cut by 0 bases and J by 2 bases, with 10 bases left in between. CDR3 size: 15 residues. The CDR3 spells CASSQDGRDNYGYTF. CDR3 sequence (DNA): TGCGCCAGCAGCCAAGATGGTCGGGACAACTATGGCTACACCTTC.

V and J are TRBV20-1 and TRBJ1-2; D is possibly TRBD1 (5 bases). The CDR3 length is 11 residues. V lost 6 bases and J lost 8, with 13 bases in between. CDR1 and CDR2 (germline): DFQATT, SNEGSKA (reference sequence). In DNA, the CDR3 is TGCAGTGCCGACCGGGACGGCGGCTACACCTTC. Translating it yields CSADRDGGYTF.

This clone appeared a few times. V usage is TRBV3-1 (or the pseudogene TRBV3-2) and J usage is TRBJ1-2; TRBD1 aligns across 10 bases. Germline loops: CDR1 LGHDT, CDR2 YNNKEL (reference sequence). This CDR3 has 16 amino acids. Trimming at V came to 1 base and at J to 7 bases, leaving 9 bases not matched to a gene. The CDR3 is CASSQGAGQGSSGYTF. The CDR3 DNA reads TGTGCCAGCAGCCAAGGGGCGGGACAGGGGTCGTCTGGCTACACCTTC.

The chain combines TRBV5-1 with TRBJ2-2; 9 bases agree with TRBD1. This CDR3 is 16 amino acids long. Germline V gives CDR1 SGHRS, CDR2 YFSETQ. The V gene end was trimmed by 4 bases and the J gene end by 7 bases; junction bases not matched to a gene: 11. CDR3 residues: CASSRLTQGAGGELFF. In DNA form, the CDR3 reads TGCGCCAGCAGCCGCCTCACACAGGGGGCCGGCGGGGAGCTGTTTTTT.

In this sample, this clone turned up a few times. This rearrangement joins TRBV27 to TRBJ1-1; 9 bases line up with TRBD1. Losses at the gene ends were 4 bases for V and 7 bases for J; bases not matched to a gene: 13. Per germline, CDR1 MNHEY and CDR2 SMNVEV (reference sequence). This CDR3 comprises 16 residues. CDR3 amino acids: CASSSTGTGFSGEAFF. The CDR3 nucleotides are TGTGCCAGCAGTTCTACCGGGACAGGGTTCTCCGGTGAAGCTTTCTTT.

The chain is built from TRBV6-1 and TRBJ2-4; 10 nucleotides line up with TRBD1. The CDR3 runs to 15 residues. Germline V gene lookup returns CDR1 MNHNS and CDR2 SASEGT. J lost 4 bases, V lost 1 base, and 1 base had no gene match. The CDR3 coding sequence is TGTGCCAGCAGTGAAGGGGACAGGGGAAAAAACATTCAGTACTTC. Its translation: CASSEGDRGKNIQYF.

CDR3: CASSKGQGLAFF. The CDR3 bases are TGCGCCAGCAGCAAGGGACAGGGGTTAGCTTTCTTT. The chain is built from TRBV5-1 and TRBJ1-1, with TRBD1 identical over 10 bases. Unmatched junction bases numbered 4, after V lost 4 bases and J lost 10 bases. This CDR3 is built from 12 residues. Germline V gives CDR1 SGHRS, CDR2 YFSETQ.

The chain recombines TRBV2 with TRBJ1-5; 8 bases fit TRBD1. CDR3 size: 14 residues. The J segment lost 4 bases and the V segment lost 4 bases, leaving 3 bases of the junction unmatched. From germline, CDR1 is SNHLY and CDR2 FYNNEI. CDR3 residues: CASSGTGLNQPQHF. Written as DNA, the CDR3 is TGTGCCAGCAGTGGGACAGGGTTGAATCAGCCCCAGCATTTT.

This chain uses TRBV19 with TRBJ1-5; TRBD1 matches at 9 bases. The CDR3 runs 14 residues. Germline CDR1 reads LNHDA; CDR2 reads SQIVND (reference sequence). V lost 8 bases and J lost 5; bases outside the gene matches: 7. The CDR3 reads CASGGQGRYQPQHF. The CDR3 bases are TGTGCCAGTGGGGGACAGGGTAGGTATCAGCCCCAGCATTTT.

The chain joins TRBV12-3 or TRBV12-4 to TRBJ1-2; maybe TRBD1 (6 bases). The CDR3 runs to 13 residues. V lost 4 bases to trimming and J lost 8 bases, with 14 bases between them. This chain's CDR3 is CASSSSQGRGYTF. DNA of the CDR3: TGTGCCAGCAGTTCTAGTCAGGGGCGAGGCTACACCTTC.

This chain uses TRBV19 with TRBJ1-2; 9 bases fit TRBD1. Trimming took 4 bases from V and 8 from J; bases not matched to a gene: 14. This CDR3 contains 16 residues. CDR1 and CDR2 (germline): LNHDA, SQIVND (reference sequence). The CDR3 region has the DNA TGTGCCAGTAGTAGATTCTCGGGACAGGGATCAGGAGGCTACACCTTC. Translated: CASSRFSGQGSGGYTF.

This chain uses TRBV5-1 with TRBJ2-6; D not resolved. Germline V CDR1 and CDR2: SGHRS, YFSETQ. This CDR3 has 15 residues. The V end lost 5 bases, the J end lost 0 bases, and 9 bases lay between the germline ends. CDR3 DNA: TGCGCCAGCAGTTACCGCCCCTCTGGGGCCAACGTCCTGACTTTC. This gives the protein CASSYRPSGANVLTF.